Below are 28 T cell receptor beta chains sequenced from a single sample in a study of shared clonotypes between healthy human individuals. Sequenced by immunoSEQ multiplex PCR; TCRdb stores in-frame clones only, minus some. The sample holds 1.5 million to 2.5 million clones, about 94% seen once. Cells designated naive CD8 were CD45RO-negative and were positively selected for CCR7, with terminally differentiated effector memory CD45RA+ cells excluded. Sequenced material: naive CD8+ T cells sorted from blood. These receptors originate from a man aged 18-30 years in good health.

Only one count was recorded for this clone. The chain carries TRBV7-8 and TRBJ2-7; perhaps TRBD1 as D (6 bases). There are 16 residues in the CDR3. Germline V lookup: CDR1 SGHVS, CDR2 FQNEAQ. The V end was cut by 2 bases, the J end by 2 bases, with 16 bases between. As DNA, the CDR3 is TGTGCCAGCAGCTTATGGGAACAGGGTCCAACCTACGAGCAGTACTTC. It translates to CASSLWEQGPTYEQYF.

The CDR3: CASSVEGLAGGDTQYF. The CDR3, as DNA: TGTGCCAGCAGCGTAGAGGGACTAGCGGGGGGAGATACGCAGTATTTT. The rearrangement uses TRBV9 and TRBJ2-3; TRBD2 matches at 15 bases. Per germline, CDR1 SGDLS and CDR2 YYNGEE. With V trimmed by 0 bases and J by 5 bases, 1 base remained unmatched. The CDR3 runs 16 residues.

This chain joins TRBV28 and TRBJ2-7; 7 bases line up with TRBD1. The CDR3 loop spans 13 amino acids. The junction had 1 base not matched to a gene; V was cut back by 3 bases and J by 2 bases. Per the germline V gene, CDR1 is MDHEN and CDR2 is SYDVKM. CDR3 nucleotides: TGTGCCAGCAGTTTTACAGGGGCCTACGAGCAGTACTTC. Its protein product is CASSFTGAYEQYF.

A note on this clone: The sample contains more than one DNA sequence encoding this CDR3. This rearrangement joins TRBV19 to TRBJ2-7; TRBD1 might be the D (6 bases). This CDR3 region has 13 residues. V lost 1 base and J 4 bases, leaving 8 bases between the germline ends. The germline V gene encodes CDR1 LNHDA and CDR2 SQIVND (reference sequence). The CDR3 DNA reads TGTGCCAGTAGTATAGCAGGGGATTACGAGCAGTACTTC. It yields the protein CASSIAGDYEQYF.

This chain uses TRBV11-2 with TRBJ2-7, with TRBD1 as a possible D gene (5 bases). This CDR3 comprises 16 residues. Germline assignment: CDR1 SGHAT and CDR2 FQNNGV. Trimming removed 5 bases from V and 6 bases from J, with 23 bases in between. CDR3 DNA: TGTGCCAGCAGCCAATTCCGACAGCCGGCTAACGGCGAGCAGTACTTC. It is translated as CASSQFRQPANGEQYF.

The chain couples TRBV4-1 to TRBJ1-4; tentatively, D is TRBD1 (5 bases). CDR1 MGHRA and CDR2 YSYEKL come from the germline V gene. Trimming cost V 0 bases and J 6 bases, with 14 bases left between them. CDR3 length: 16 amino acids. CDR3 nucleotide sequence: TGCGCCAGCAGCCAAGATTTGGGGGAATACGATGAAAAACTGTTTTTT. Protein product: CASSQDLGEYDEKLFF.

The J gene is TRBJ2-2, the V gene TRBV5-8; D perhaps matches TRBD2 (6 bases). The CDR3 extends over 19 amino acids. The germline V and J ends were trimmed by 4 bases and 0 bases, with 22 bases remaining between them. Looked up from germline, CDR1 is SGHTS and CDR2 is YDEGEE. CDR3 amino acids: CASSPTVFYAGTNTGELFF. The CDR3 DNA is TGTGCCAGCAGCCCGACCGTATTTTATGCGGGGACGAACACCGGGGAGCTGTTTTTT.

The V and J genes are TRBV27 and TRBJ2-7, with D perhaps TRBD1 (5 bases). Trimming stripped 5 bases from V and 3 bases from J, with 17 bases between. Germline CDR1 is MNHEY and CDR2 is SMNVEV (reference sequence). CDR3 length: 15 amino acids. CDR3 sequence (DNA): TGTGCCAGCAGTCCTAACTCGGCAGGGATCTACGAGCAGTACTTC. Its protein product is CASSPNSAGIYEQYF.

For this clone: The sample holds other DNA sequences that translate to the same CDR3. J is TRBJ2-7 and V is TRBV4-1, with 7 bases matching TRBD1. This CDR3 is 14 amino acids long. V trimming: 1 base; J trimming: 2 bases; junction bases outside the gene matches: 2. CDR1 and CDR2 from the germline V gene are MGHRA and YSYEKL. DNA for the CDR3: TGCGCCAGCAGCCAAGCCCAGGGGGCCTACGAGCAGTACTTC. Residues: CASSQAQGAYEQYF.

The V call is TRBV6-1, the J call TRBJ2-5; D not resolved. The CDR3 has 13 residues. V was pared by 3 bases and J by 5 bases, with 10 bases between. Per germline, CDR1 MNHNS and CDR2 SASEGT. In nucleotides, the CDR3 is TGTGCCAGCAGTGAGGCAGACGGGGAGACCCAGTACTTC. Translation gives CASSEADGETQYF.

The chain employs TRBV5-5 and TRBJ2-7; 7 nucleotides line up with TRBD2. The CDR3 sequence is 15 residues long. V lost 4 bases, J lost 4 bases, and 11 bases stayed unmatched. CDR1 and CDR2 from the germline V gene are SGHKS and YYEKEE (reference sequence). The CDR3 loop reads CASSLGLSPGYEQYF. In DNA, the CDR3 is TGTGCCAGCAGCCTGGGACTATCACCTGGGTACGAGCAGTACTTC.

The genes are TRBV28 and TRBJ1-2; D is ambiguous. V lost 3 bases and J lost 5, with 7 bases in between. The CDR3 has 12 amino acids. The V gene's germline CDR1 is MDHEN and CDR2 SYDVKM. The CDR3 sequence: CASSFEGYGYTF. DNA for the CDR3: TGTGCCAGCAGTTTTGAGGGATATGGCTACACCTTC.

V is TRBV6-6 and J is TRBJ2-5; D gene ambiguous. CDR3 size: 13 residues. Trimming left V 2 bases short and J 4 bases short, with 8 bases between. Per germline, CDR1 MNHNY and CDR2 SVGAGI (reference sequence). The CDR3 DNA reads as TGTGCCAGCAGTTACGGGGTTAGAGAGACCCAGTACTTC. Translated, it gives CASSYGVRETQYF.

The chain's CDR3 is CASSQEWADEQYF. CDR3 nucleotide sequence: TGCGCCAGCAGCCAAGAGTGGGCGGACGAGCAGTACTTC. The chain couples TRBV4-1 to TRBJ2-7, with no clear D. The CDR3 consists of 13 residues. Trimming took 0 bases from V and 5 from J, leaving 8 bases between them. Germline V gene lookup returns CDR1 MGHRA and CDR2 YSYEKL.

A word on this clone: The junction shows a germline mismatch at one end, possibly a read error. Here the CDR3 reads CASSSTGAGGHTF. CDR3 sequence (DNA): TGTGCCAGCAGCTCGACAGGGGCCGGTGGCCACACCTTC. This rearrangement joins TRBV28 to TRBJ1-2; 8 bases match TRBD1. Germline CDR1 reads MDHEN; CDR2 reads SYDVKM. The CDR3 sequence is 13 residues long.

The chain carries TRBV5-3 and TRBJ2-3, with D possibly matching TRBD1 (5 bases). TRBV5-3 is filed as an ORF, its function uncertain. The length of the CDR3 is 16 residues. V was cut by 0 bases and J by 3 bases, with 14 bases left in between. CDR3 in DNA: TGTGCCAGAAGCTTGGCGGCAGGGCTAAAAACAGATACGCAGTATTTT. Its protein is CARSLAAGLKTDTQYF.

The chain couples TRBV7-2 to TRBJ2-2; TRBD2 matches 9 bases. Germline CDR1 and CDR2: SGHTA and FQGNSA. The CDR3 extends over 16 amino acids. The junction had 10 bases not matched to a gene; V was cut back by 5 bases and J by 6 bases. DNA for the CDR3: TGTGCCAGCAGCACTACCGGGACTAGCACCGCCGGGGAGCTGTTTTTT. This gives the protein CASSTTGTSTAGELFF.

The rearrangement uses TRBV7-2 and TRBJ1-1, with D perhaps TRBD1 (6 bases). CDR1 and CDR2 (germline): SGHTA, FQGNSA. Trimming stripped 2 bases from V and 3 bases from J, with 16 bases between. This CDR3 spans 16 amino acids. CDR3 amino acids: CASSLRTEGRDTEAFF. The CDR3 nucleotides read TGTGCCAGCAGCTTAAGGACAGAGGGTCGGGACACTGAAGCTTTCTTT. The entire variable domain, with the rest obtained from reference TRBV7-2 and TRBJ1-1, is as follows: GAGVSQSPSNKVTEKGKDVELRCDPISGHTALYWYRQSLGQGLEFLIYFQGNSAPDKSGLPSDRFSAERTGGSVSTLTIQRTQQEDSAVYLCASSLRTEGRDTEAFFGQGTRLTVV.

The chain uses TRBV11-2 and TRBJ2-7, with TRBD2 identical over 8 bases. CDR1 SGHAT and CDR2 FQNNGV come from the germline V gene. This CDR3 spans 14 amino acids. With V trimmed by 5 bases and J by 1 base, 4 bases remained unmatched. The CDR3 DNA follows: TGTGCCAGCAGCGCCGGGGGGGATTCCTACGAGCAGTACTTC. Encoded protein: CASSAGGDSYEQYF.

Here the CDR3 reads CASSLSDYYEQYF. For the CDR3, the DNA is TGTGCCAGCAGTTTATCCGACTACTACGAGCAGTACTTC. The gene calls are TRBV27 and TRBJ2-7; possibly TRBD2 for D (5 bases). Germline V gene lookup returns CDR1 MNHEY and CDR2 SMNVEV (reference sequence). The CDR3 is 13 amino acids. V was cut by 0 bases and J by 3 bases, with 6 bases left in between.

V is TRBV4-1 and J is TRBJ2-7; D uncertain. CDR3 length: 12 residues. V lost 5 bases, J lost 6 bases, and 11 bases lay in between. CDR1 is MGHRA and CDR2 is YSYEKL in the germline V gene. This CDR3 reads CASSSISSEQYF. CDR3 DNA sequence: TGCGCCAGCAGCTCGATCTCTAGCGAGCAGTACTTC.

This rearrangement joins TRBV13 to TRBJ1-6, with D maybe TRBD1 (6 bases). CDR3 size: 17 residues. V lost 1 base and J 8 bases, leaving 18 bases between the germline ends. Germline CDR1 reads PRHDT; CDR2 reads FYEKMQ (reference sequence). The CDR3 nucleotides read TGTGCCAGCAGCTTAGTCGGGGGCGCGGGGGTGGATTCACCCCTCCACTTT. Its translation is CASSLVGGAGVDSPLHF.

This rearrangement joins TRBV2 to TRBJ2-1, with TRBD2 matching 13 bases. The V and J ends lost 4 bases and 7 bases, in that order; junction bases with no gene match: 4. This CDR3 is 15 amino acids long. The germline V gene encodes CDR1 SNHLY and CDR2 FYNNEI. CDR3 coding DNA: TGTGCCAGCAGTGGGGGACTAGCGGGGTATAATGAGCAGTTCTTC. Translating gives CASSGGLAGYNEQFF.

This clone appeared once. This rearrangement joins TRBV27 to TRBJ1-4, with no clear D. The CDR3 extends over 14 amino acids. CDR1 and CDR2 from the germline V gene are MNHEY and SMNVEV (reference sequence). V was cut by 4 bases and J by 0 bases, with 6 bases left in between. The DNA for the CDR3 is TGTGCCAGCAGTTACAGCTCAACTAATGAAAAACTGTTTTTT. This gives the protein CASSYSSTNEKLFF.

About this clone itself: Other nucleotide sequences in the sample specify the same CDR3. The genes are TRBV27 and TRBJ2-3, with TRBD1 matching 8 bases. Germline values: CDR1 MNHEY, CDR2 SMNVEV (reference sequence). V shed 3 bases and J 4 bases; nucleotides not matched to a gene: 3. The CDR3 is made up of 14 amino acids. The CDR3 bases are TGTGCCAGCAGTTTGGCAGGGGGCCCAGATACGCAGTATTTT. It encodes CASSLAGGPDTQYF.

V gene TRBV5-6 combines with J gene TRBJ1-5; D remains ambiguous. This CDR3 comprises 13 residues. Germline CDR1 and CDR2: SGHDT and YYEEEE. V was shortened by 2 bases and J by 3 bases, with 6 bases between the two germline ends. DNA for the CDR3: TGTGCCAGCAGCTTTAACACCAATCAGCCCCAGCATTTT. Translation gives CASSFNTNQPQHF.

Of note for this clone: This specimen includes other DNA sequences encoding the same CDR3. The V gene is TRBV10-3, the J gene TRBJ2-3; D remains ambiguous. The germline CDR1 and CDR2 sequences are ENHRY and SYGVKD. This CDR3 is built from 13 residues. The ends were cut back, 6 bases at V and 0 bases at J, with 7 bases in the middle. CDR3 DNA sequence: TGTGCCATCAGCTCGTCTAGCACAGATACGCAGTATTTT. Protein: CAISSSSTDTQYF.

In nucleotides, the CDR3 is TGTGCCAGCAGTTTATTTCCGAGCGGGGCAGGGTCAGATACGCAGTATTTT. Protein product: CASSLFPSGAGSDTQYF. The chain couples TRBV27 to TRBJ2-3; TRBD2 matches at 7 bases. Germline V gives CDR1 MNHEY, CDR2 SMNVEV (reference sequence). V gave up 1 base and J gave up 4 bases; unmatched junction bases: 11. CDR3 length equals 17 residues.